This T cell receptor beta chain is drawn from a study of cytomegalovirus exposure and HLA in healthy donors. The study ran its PCR with 60 Vbeta and 13 Jbeta primers. TCRdb's copy holds only in-frame clones and misses some; the assay was immunoSEQ multiplex PCR. The sample shows around 200,000 clones, roughly 90% of them seen only once. In germline, CDR1 is MNHEY, CDR2 SVGAGI. This CDR3 spans 15 amino acids. V was shortened by 4 bases and J by 6 bases, with 16 bases between the two germline ends. Sequencing was done on a sample of PBMCs. This clonotype was obtained from a woman between 25 and 40 years old in good health and CMV-seronegative. The V gene is TRBV6-5, the J gene TRBJ2-1; possibly TRBD2 for D (5 bases). The CDR3 DNA reads TGTGCCAGCAGTTCTCCGGGGTCGGCCATCAATGAGCAGTTCTTC. Translation gives CASSSPGSAINEQFF.